The next 11 T cell receptor beta chains were all read from a single sample in a study of long-term antiretroviral therapy in people with HIV. Sequencing used immunoSEQ v3.0 at survey level. Method: immunoSEQ multiplex PCR; TCRdb's copy keeps in-frame clones and lacks some. The table has about 27,000 clones, approximately 80% seen once; the top ten hold about 9.4%. This sample comprised unsorted PBMCs, obtained 3 years after starting antiretroviral therapy. These receptors originate from a man between 35 and 55 years old with HIV.

The chain employs TRBV6-1 and TRBJ1-5; the D is unclear. Germline V gives CDR1 MNHNS, CDR2 SASEGT. The CDR3 is made up of 13 amino acids. Trimming removed 2 bases from V and 4 bases from J, with 6 bases in between. CDR3 DNA sequence: TGTGCCAGCAGTGAACGCGGAAATCAGCCCCAGCATTTT. It codes for CASSERGNQPQHF.

The CDR3 DNA reads TGTGCCAGTAGCTTCTTGAGACAGGGTCCCACTGAAGCTTTCTTT. This encodes CASSFLRQGPTEAFF. The chain joins TRBV19 to TRBJ1-1, with TRBD1 matching over 7 bases. Germline V CDR1 and CDR2: LNHDA, SQIVND (reference sequence). The ends lost 6 bases at V and 4 bases at J; junction bases unmatched: 11. This CDR3 comprises 15 residues. Combining the CDR3 with reference TRBV19 and TRBJ1-1 gives the whole variable domain DGGITQSPKYLFRKEGQNVTLSCEQNLNHDAMYWYRQDPGQGLRLIYYSQIVNDFQKGDIAEGYSVSREKKESFPLTVTSAQKNPTAFYLCASSFLRQGPTEAFFGQGTRLTVV.

The chain carries TRBV6-5 and TRBJ2-1; D is uncertain. The CDR3 contains 12 residues. The germline V gene has CDR1 MNHEY and CDR2 SVGAGI. V was trimmed by 4 bases and J by 8 bases, leaving 9 bases between them. CDR3 residues: CASSSPSDEQFF. CDR3 DNA: TGTGCCAGCAGTTCTCCTTCCGATGAGCAGTTCTTC.

The chain employs TRBV15 and TRBJ1-4, with D possibly TRBD1 on 5 matching bases. The V gene's germline CDR1 is LNHNV and CDR2 YYDKDF (reference sequence). The CDR3 has 15 residues. The V gene lost 0 bases and the J gene lost 8 bases, with 13 bases spanning the gap. The CDR3 bases are TGTGCCACCAGCAGAGATAGGGGAGCTGGGGAAAAACTGTTTTTT. It is translated as CATSRDRGAGEKLFF.

This clone was seen a handful of times. The rearrangement links TRBV6-5 to TRBJ2-7; 10 bases agree with TRBD2. CDR3 size: 15 residues. After removal of 5 bases from V and 2 bases from J, the junction contained 6 bases not matched to a gene. Germline assignment: CDR1 MNHEY and CDR2 SVGAGI. The CDR3 sequence is CASSPWTSGPYEQYF. In DNA, the CDR3 is TGTGCCAGCAGTCCATGGACTAGCGGACCCTACGAGCAGTACTTC.

The V call is TRBV7-9, the J call TRBJ2-3, with 10 nucleotides matching TRBD2. From germline, CDR1 is SEHNR and CDR2 FQNEAQ (reference sequence). Trimming took 4 bases from V and 5 from J; bases not matched to a gene: 15. The CDR3 consists of 18 residues. CDR3 region: CASSSSGSPSRGGDTQYF. The CDR3 nucleotides read TGTGCCAGCAGCTCTAGCGGGAGTCCCTCTAGGGGAGGAGATACGCAGTATTTT.

This clone was found a few times. V and J are TRBV25-1 and TRBJ1-3; unclear D gene. Germline lookup yields CDR1 MGHDK and CDR2 SYGVNS. The V gene lost 4 bases and the J gene lost 3 bases, with 10 bases spanning the gap. The CDR3 has 14 residues. CDR3 DNA sequence: TGTGCCAGCAGTGTTAGCGGCGGTGGAAACACCATATATTTT. This gives the protein CASSVSGGGNTIYF.

This rearrangement joins TRBV7-9 to TRBJ2-3; D may match TRBD1 or TRBD2 (5 bases each). CDR1 is SEHNR, CDR2 FQNEAQ, per germline (reference sequence). V was cut by 2 bases and J by 4 bases, with 16 bases left in between. The CDR3 has 16 residues. The CDR3 loop is CASSLTSGRPPDTQYF. The DNA of the CDR3 is TGTGCCAGCAGCTTAACGTCGGGGCGGCCGCCAGATACGCAGTATTTT.

The chain has TRBV5-4 and TRBJ2-3; 9 bases are shared with TRBD1. The CDR3 contains 15 residues. Germline V gene sequence: CDR1 SGHNT, CDR2 YYREEE (reference sequence). J gave up 2 bases and V 0 bases, and 1 base lay outside the gene matches. The CDR3 DNA sequence: TGTGCCAGCAGCTTGGACAGGGGGCACACAGATACGCAGTATTTT. This translates into CASSLDRGHTDTQYF.

CDR3 residues: CASRKEPDTQYF. The DNA for the CDR3 is TGTGCCAGTCGGAAGGAACCAGATACGCAGTATTTT. The chain carries TRBV19 and TRBJ2-3; D is undetermined. The germline V and J ends were trimmed by 8 bases and 4 bases, with 10 bases remaining between them. Germline CDR1 and CDR2: LNHDA and SQIVND (reference sequence). This CDR3 has 12 residues.

This clone was picked up one time. The J gene is TRBJ1-5, the V gene TRBV6-4; D is ambiguous. V lost 4 bases and J 3 bases, leaving 7 bases between the germline ends. CDR1 is MRHNA, CDR2 SNTAGT, per germline. CDR3 length equals 13 residues. The CDR3 spells CASSAGNNQPQHF. The CDR3 nucleotides are TGTGCCAGCAGTGCGGGGAACAATCAGCCCCAGCATTTT.